The TCR beta chain described here comes from a study of T cells after yellow fever vaccination. In TCRdb, the 5' RACE reads were re-called with MiXCR into one record per CDR3 protein. Of some 560,000 distinct CDR3 sequences detected, 15% to 20% appear once; the ten largest clones hold over 11%. The CDR3 runs 13 residues. Per the germline V gene, CDR1 is WNHNN and CDR2 is SYGVQD (reference sequence). The V gene lost 7 bases and the J gene lost 6 bases, with 14 bases spanning the gap. This material consisted of PBMCs, taken 15 days after the yellow fever booster vaccination. J is TRBJ2-3 and V is TRBV10-1, with no clear D. The clonotype originates from a young man who received the YFV17D yellow fever vaccine. DNA of the CDR3: TGCGCCAGCACTGGGATCTTTGCCGATACGCAGTATTTT. It encodes CASTGIFADTQYF.